This entry describes one TCR beta chain. This record comes from a study of Ad26.COV2.S vaccination and SARS-CoV-2 variants. Study-wide background: It was the COV1001 Ad26.COV2.S trial arm that included the donor. Once or twice, 56 days apart, Ad26.COV2.S was delivered intramuscularly.

Treatment indicated: about 20 received Ad26.COV2.S at low or high dose, single or two shots; roughly five received placebo; per-sample allocation not given. The samples date from day 63 after the first vaccine or placebo injection. An Ad26 vector expressing Wuhan-strain SARS-CoV-2 spike constituted the vaccine. Profiled with immunoSEQ multiplex PCR; TCRdb holds only in-frame clones, not every one. The sample has more than 300,000 clones, just under 85% seen once. The sample was peripheral blood, taken in a trial of Ad26.COV2.S vaccine versus placebo. The receptor's source is a person aged 18-65 years who received the Ad26.COV2.S COVID-19 vaccine or a placebo.

The CDR3 region is CASPGPPDYGYTF. In DNA form, the CDR3 reads TGTGCCAGCCCCGGCCCGCCGGATTACGGCTACACCTTC. The rearrangement links TRBV28 to TRBJ1-2; D gene uncertain. Trimming stripped 8 bases from V and 8 bases from J, with 18 bases between. Germline V gene data show CDR1 as MDHEN and CDR2 as SYDVKM. The CDR3 runs 13 residues.